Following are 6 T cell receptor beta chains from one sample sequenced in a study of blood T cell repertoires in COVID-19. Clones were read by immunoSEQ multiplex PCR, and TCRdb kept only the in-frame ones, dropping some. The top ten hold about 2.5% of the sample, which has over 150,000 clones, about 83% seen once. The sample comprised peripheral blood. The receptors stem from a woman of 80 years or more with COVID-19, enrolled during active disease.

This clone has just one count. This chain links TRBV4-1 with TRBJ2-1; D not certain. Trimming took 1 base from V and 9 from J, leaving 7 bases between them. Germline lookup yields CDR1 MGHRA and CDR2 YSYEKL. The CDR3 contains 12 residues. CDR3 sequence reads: CASSQVGIEQFF. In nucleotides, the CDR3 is TGCGCCAGCAGCCAAGTCGGTATTGAGCAGTTCTTC.

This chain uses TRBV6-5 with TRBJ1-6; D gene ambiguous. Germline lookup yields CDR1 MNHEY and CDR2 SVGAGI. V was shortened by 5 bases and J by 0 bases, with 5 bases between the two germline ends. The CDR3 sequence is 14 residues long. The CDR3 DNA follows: TGTGCCAGCAGTCGTAGCTCCTATAATTCACCCCTCCACTTT. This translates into CASSRSSYNSPLHF.

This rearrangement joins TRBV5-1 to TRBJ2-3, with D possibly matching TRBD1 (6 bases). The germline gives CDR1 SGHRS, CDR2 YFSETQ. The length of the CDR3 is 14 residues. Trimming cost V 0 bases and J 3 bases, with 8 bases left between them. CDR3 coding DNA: TGCGCCAGCAGCTTGGACAGGGCAACAGATACGCAGTATTTT. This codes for CASSLDRATDTQYF. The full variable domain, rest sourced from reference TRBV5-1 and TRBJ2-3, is KAGVTQTPRYLIKTRGQQVTLSCSPISGHRSVSWYQQTPGQGLQFLFEYFSETQRNKGNFPGRFSGRQFSNSRSEMNVSTLELGDSALYLCASSLDRATDTQYFGPGTRLTVL.

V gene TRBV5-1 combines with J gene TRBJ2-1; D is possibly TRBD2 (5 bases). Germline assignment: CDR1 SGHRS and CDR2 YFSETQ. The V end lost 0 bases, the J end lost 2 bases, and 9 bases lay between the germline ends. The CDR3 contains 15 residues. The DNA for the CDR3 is TGCGCCAGCAGCTTGGCTCCCGGGGCCTACAATGAGCAGTTCTTC. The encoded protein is CASSLAPGAYNEQFF.

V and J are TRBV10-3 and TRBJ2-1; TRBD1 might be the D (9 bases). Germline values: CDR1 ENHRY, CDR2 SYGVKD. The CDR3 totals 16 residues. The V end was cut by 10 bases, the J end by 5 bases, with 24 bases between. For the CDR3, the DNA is TGTGCCACCGGAACAGGGGGCGGGGGGCCCCACAATGAGCAGTTCTTC. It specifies CATGTGGGGPHNEQFF.

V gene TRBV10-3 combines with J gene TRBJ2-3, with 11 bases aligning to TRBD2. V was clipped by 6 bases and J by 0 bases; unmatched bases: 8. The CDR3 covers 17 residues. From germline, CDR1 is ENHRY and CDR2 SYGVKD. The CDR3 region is CAISPTSGGGSTDTQYF. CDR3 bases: TGTGCCATCAGCCCAACTAGCGGGGGAGGAAGCACAGATACGCAGTATTTT.